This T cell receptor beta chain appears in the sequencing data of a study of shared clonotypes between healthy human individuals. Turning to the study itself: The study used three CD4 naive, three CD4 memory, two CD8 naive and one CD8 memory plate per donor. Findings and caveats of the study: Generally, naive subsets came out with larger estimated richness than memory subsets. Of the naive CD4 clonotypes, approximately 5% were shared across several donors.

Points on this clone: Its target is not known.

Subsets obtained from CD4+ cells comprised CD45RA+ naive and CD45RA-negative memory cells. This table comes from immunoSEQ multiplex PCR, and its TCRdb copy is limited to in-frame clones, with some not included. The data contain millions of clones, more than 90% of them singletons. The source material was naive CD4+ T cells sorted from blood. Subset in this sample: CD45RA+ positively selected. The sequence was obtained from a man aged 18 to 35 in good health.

The DNA of the CDR3 is TGTGCCAGCAGTGAGGGACTTTCACTAGCCAAAAACATTCAGTACTTC. Its translation is CASSEGLSLAKNIQYF. The chain recombines TRBV6-1 with TRBJ2-4; D might be TRBD2 (6 bases). Germline V gene sequence: CDR1 MNHNS, CDR2 SASEGT. V lost 3 bases to trimming and J lost 0 bases, with 12 bases between them. The CDR3 loop spans 16 amino acids.